The 23 T cell receptor beta chains reported below all come from one sample, sequenced in a study of OX40 agonist ivuxolimab in advanced cancers. Data came from immunoSEQ multiplex PCR; TCRdb stores just in-frame clones and leaves some out. The sample contains around 67,000 clones, around 80% of which appear only once. The sample here was CD4+ or CD8+ T cells sorted from blood, taken in a trial of the OX40 agonist ivuxolimab. The origin of the receptors is an adult with an advanced solid tumor such as melanoma, head and neck, liver or kidney cancer.

The chain carries TRBV5-4 and TRBJ2-5; 8 nucleotides match TRBD2. Germline CDR1 is SGHNT and CDR2 is YYREEE (reference sequence). The CDR3 consists of 15 residues. V lost 3 bases, J lost 5 bases, and 9 bases stayed unmatched. The CDR3 sequence is CASSYSSGRLETQYF. The CDR3 coding sequence is TGTGCCAGCAGCTACTCTAGCGGGCGGTTGGAGACCCAGTACTTC.

This chain joins TRBV9 and TRBJ2-4, with D possibly being TRBD1 (6 bases). This CDR3 is 15 amino acids long. The ends were cut back, 0 bases at V and 8 bases at J, with 15 bases in the middle. CDR1 and CDR2 from the germline V gene are SGDLS and YYNGEE. The CDR3 loop is CASSVDGGRGYIQYF. DNA for the CDR3: TGTGCCAGCAGCGTAGATGGGGGCCGGGGATACATTCAGTACTTC. The full variable domain, its missing parts supplied by reference TRBV9 and TRBJ2-4, is DSGVTQTPKHLITATGQRVTLRCSPRSGDLSVYWYQQSLDQGLQFLIQYYNGEERAKGNILERFSAQQFPDLHSELNLSSLELGDSALYFCASSVDGGRGYIQYFGAGTRLSVL.

The rearrangement links TRBV11-2 to TRBJ2-2; D is unclear. The CDR3 is 18 amino acids. Trimming shortened V by 3 bases and J by 6 bases, and 23 bases separated the two germline ends. Germline CDR1 SGHAT, CDR2 FQNNGV. The CDR3 protein is CASSFPPFSPTKAGELFF. CDR3 DNA: TGTGCCAGCAGCTTCCCACCTTTTAGCCCTACGAAGGCCGGGGAGCTGTTTTTT.

This chain links TRBV19 with TRBJ1-2; weak D call: TRBD1 (6 bases). Germline V CDR1 and CDR2: LNHDA, SQIVND (reference sequence). V was pared by 5 bases and J by 0 bases, with 13 bases between. This CDR3 has 15 amino acids. The CDR3 DNA reads as TGTGCCAGTAGTCCGGACAGCGCCTCTAACTATGGCTACACCTTC. Amino acids: CASSPDSASNYGYTF.

On this clone itself: Other DNA sequences in the same sample also yield this CDR3. The CDR3 DNA reads TGTGCCATCAGTGAACGCGGATACGAGCAGTACTTC. Translating it yields CAISERGYEQYF. J is TRBJ2-7 and V is TRBV10-3; D not certain. Germline V gene lookup returns CDR1 ENHRY and CDR2 SYGVKD. Deletions cut 3 bases from V and 4 bases from J, with 7 bases between. CDR3 size: 12 residues.

The chain combines TRBV25-1 with TRBJ2-2; D unclear. V lost 6 bases, J lost 3 bases, and 8 bases lay in between. The CDR3 runs 13 residues. Germline loops: CDR1 MGHDK, CDR2 SYGVNS. The CDR3 DNA follows: TGTGCCAGCAGGGCAGAGGACACCGGGGAGCTGTTTTTT. This encodes CASRAEDTGELFF.

The chain couples TRBV6-1 to TRBJ1-4; D call uncertain. The germline gives CDR1 MNHNS, CDR2 SASEGT. The CDR3 totals 16 residues. V was cut by 1 base and J by 6 bases, with 15 bases left in between. The DNA of the CDR3 is TGTGCCAGCAGTGAAGGAACGCGAGTTGCTCATGAAAAACTGTTTTTT. Its translation is CASSEGTRVAHEKLFF.

The chain combines TRBV9 with TRBJ1-2; 10 bases are shared with TRBD1. Looked up from germline, CDR1 is SGDLS and CDR2 is YYNGEE. Trimming took 1 base from V and 4 from J; bases not matched to a gene: 4. This CDR3 region has 15 residues. CDR3 in amino acids: CASSVYGDRGYGYTF. The DNA for the CDR3 is TGTGCCAGCAGCGTATACGGGGACAGGGGCTATGGCTACACCTTC. Drawing the rest from reference TRBV9 and TRBJ1-2, the complete variable domain is DSGVTQTPKHLITATGQRVTLRCSPRSGDLSVYWYQQSLDQGLQFLIQYYNGEERAKGNILERFSAQQFPDLHSELNLSSLELGDSALYFCASSVYGDRGYGYTFGSGTRLTVV.

The chain links TRBV19 to TRBJ2-3; 8 bases fit TRBD1. With V trimmed by 7 bases and J by 4 bases, 7 bases remained unmatched. The germline V gene encodes CDR1 LNHDA and CDR2 SQIVND (reference sequence). CDR3 size: 14 residues. CDR3 sequence: CASTRTGKSDTQYF. Here the CDR3 DNA reads TGTGCCAGTACTAGGACAGGGAAGTCAGATACGCAGTATTTT.

This chain connects TRBV5-1 to TRBJ2-7, with D possibly TRBD1 on 6 matching bases. The V gene's germline CDR1 is SGHRS and CDR2 YFSETQ. Trimming pared 0 bases from V and 3 bases from J, leaving 13 bases between. The CDR3 extends over 15 amino acids. CDR3 in amino acids: CASSLGGGSNYEQYF. The CDR3 bases are TGCGCCAGCAGCTTGGGAGGGGGTTCCAACTACGAGCAGTACTTC. Full variable domain (outside the CDR3, taken from reference TRBV5-1 and TRBJ2-7): KAGVTQTPRYLIKTRGQQVTLSCSPISGHRSVSWYQQTPGQGLQFLFEYFSETQRNKGNFPGRFSGRQFSNSRSEMNVSTLELGDSALYLCASSLGGGSNYEQYFGPGTRLTVT.

The rearrangement joins TRBV5-1 to TRBJ2-7; D is ambiguous. The CDR3 is 14 amino acids. CDR1 and CDR2 (germline): SGHRS, YFSETQ. Trimming stripped 0 bases from V and 1 base from J, with 8 bases between. CDR3 sequence (DNA): TGCGCCAGCAGCTTGGGGGCTGCTTCCTACGAGCAGTACTTC. Residues: CASSLGAASYEQYF.

This clone was recorded a few times. The V call is TRBV7-9, the J call TRBJ1-1, with no clear D. V was clipped by 6 bases and J by 7 bases, with 15 bases between them. The CDR3 contains 13 residues. Germline assignment: CDR1 SEHNR and CDR2 FQNEAQ (reference sequence). CDR3 sequence: CASSLTSTDEAFF. In DNA, the CDR3 is TGTGCCAGCAGTCTCACTAGCACCGATGAAGCTTTCTTT. The variable domain in full, completed from reference TRBV7-9 and TRBJ1-1, reads DTGVSQNPRHKITKRGQNVTFRCDPISEHNRLYWYRQTLGQGPEFLTYFQNEAQLEKSRLLSDRFSAERPKGSFSTLEIQRTEQGDSAMYLCASSLTSTDEAFFGQGTRLTVV.

This chain links TRBV9 with TRBJ2-3, with 13 bases identical to TRBD2. The CDR3 runs to 16 residues. The germline gives CDR1 SGDLS, CDR2 YYNGEE. The V segment lost 4 bases and the J segment 1 base; nucleotides outside the gene matches: 3. Here the CDR3 reads CASSSGLAGGTDTQYF. As DNA, the CDR3 is TGTGCCAGCAGCTCCGGACTAGCGGGGGGCACAGATACGCAGTATTTT.

CDR3 loop: CASSLGSSYNSPLHF. The CDR3 DNA reads TGTGCCAGCAGCTTAGGGAGCTCCTATAATTCACCCCTCCACTTT. V gene TRBV5-6 combines with J gene TRBJ1-6; unclear D gene. The V and J ends lost 2 bases and 0 bases respectively, with 6 bases between them. Germline V gene lookup returns CDR1 SGHDT and CDR2 YYEEEE. The CDR3 consists of 15 residues.

The chain uses TRBV19 and TRBJ1-6; no definite D call. The germline V and J ends were trimmed by 10 bases and 5 bases, with 9 bases remaining between them. This CDR3 spans 12 amino acids. Germline assignment: CDR1 LNHDA and CDR2 SQIVND (reference sequence). This CDR3 is CATRFDNSPLHF. CDR3 in DNA: TGTGCCACTCGTTTTGATAATTCACCCCTCCACTTT.

In nucleotides, the CDR3 is TGTGCCAGCAGCCTCGAAGAGACCCAGTACTTC. This sequence encodes CASSLEETQYF. The chain has TRBV11-2 and TRBJ2-5; D uncertain. This CDR3 is 11 amino acids long. Trimming cost V 5 bases and J 3 bases, with 4 bases left between them. Germline assignment: CDR1 SGHAT and CDR2 FQNNGV.

Regarding this clone: At one end, the junction sequence differs from germline, possibly due to a read error. The chain combines TRBV7-9 with TRBJ1-2, with D tentatively TRBD1 (6 bases). CDR1 and CDR2 (germline): SEHNR, FQNEAQ (reference sequence). This CDR3 is 13 amino acids long. Here the CDR3 DNA reads TGTGCCAGCAGTTTAGGGGGAGGCTATGGCTACACCTTC. Amino acid sequence: CASSLGGGYGYTF.

CDR3 residues: CASSLEGLEQYF. CDR3 in DNA: TGCGCCAGCAGCTTGGAAGGTCTCGAGCAGTACTTC. This chain uses TRBV5-1 with TRBJ2-7; D is unclear. This CDR3 contains 12 residues. Germline V gene sequence: CDR1 SGHRS, CDR2 YFSETQ. V was trimmed by 0 bases and J by 6 bases, leaving 7 bases between them.

V usage is TRBV7-2 and J usage is TRBJ2-5; 7 bases agree with TRBD1. With V trimmed by 4 bases and J by 1 base, 12 bases remained unmatched. From germline, CDR1 is SGHTA and CDR2 FQGNSA. The CDR3 totals 17 residues. The CDR3 bases are TGTGCCAGCAGCTCTACCGGGACAGTAGCTGGCCAAGAGACCCAGTACTTC. Its protein is CASSSTGTVAGQETQYF.

The V call is TRBV5-4, the J call TRBJ2-3; TRBD2 agrees at 8 bases. Unmatched junction bases numbered 4, after V lost 3 bases and J lost 1 base. The CDR3 is made up of 15 amino acids. Germline V gene data show CDR1 as SGHNT and CDR2 as YYREEE (reference sequence). The CDR3 DNA reads TGTGCCAGCAGCTCGAAGGGACTAGGCACAGATACGCAGTATTTT. Residues: CASSSKGLGTDTQYF.

The table lists this clone with a count of one. J is TRBJ2-7 and V is TRBV14; 7 nucleotides align to TRBD1. Germline CDR1 and CDR2: SGHDN and FVKESK. The J segment lost 2 bases and the V segment lost 5 bases, leaving 6 bases of the junction unmatched. This CDR3 is 14 amino acids long. CDR3 nucleotide sequence: TGTGCCAGCAGCGCTACAGGGGACCCCTACGAGCAGTACTTC. Encoded protein: CASSATGDPYEQYF.

V is TRBV30 and J is TRBJ2-7, with 12 nucleotides matching TRBD2. This CDR3 is built from 13 residues. Germline CDR1 and CDR2: GTSNPN and SVGIG (reference sequence). The V gene end was trimmed by 6 bases and the J gene end by 2 bases; junction bases not matched to a gene: 2. DNA of the CDR3: TGTGCCTGCAGACTAGCGGGGGCCTACGAGCAGTACTTC. Translated: CACRLAGAYEQYF. Full variable domain (missing parts from reference TRBV30 and TRBJ2-7): SQTIHQWPATLVQPVGSPLSLECTVEGTSNPNLYWYRQAAGRGLQLLFYSVGIGQISSEVPQNLSASRPQDRQFILSSKKLLLSDSGFYLCACRLAGAYEQYFGPGTRLTVT.

The V call is TRBV5-3, the J call TRBJ2-1; D is perhaps TRBD1 (5 bases). TRBV5-3 is annotated as an ORF whose role is uncertain. Trimming took off 1 base at V and 5 bases at J, with 13 bases between the two ends. CDR3 size: 15 residues. CDR3 residues: CARSLRRGRDNEQFF. As DNA, the CDR3 is TGTGCCAGAAGCTTGCGAAGGGGCAGGGACAATGAGCAGTTCTTC.